Listed below are T cell receptor beta chains from one sample, sequenced in a study of regulatory T cells in long-lasting Graves disease. One entry per CDR3 protein results from TCRdb running MiXCR on the multiplex PCR reads. In the table there are hundreds of thousands of distinct CDR3 sequences, roughly 12% of which are singletons. A further study also used this sample, focusing on T cells in Graves' hyperthyroidism and ophthalmopathy.

Sequenced here: peripheral blood mononuclear cells (PBMCs), sampled at new diagnosis, from a patient treated with antithyroid drugs. The receptors originated from a man aged 25 to 40 with Graves disease. Each CDR3 is given with its conserved first and last residue. The D gene is left open where the match is weak. Clone size appears in some rows only: once, few, many, or a class for an expanded clone.

D	V	size	J	CDR3	DNA
TRBD2	TRBV30	many	TRBJ2-7	CAWSSTSGRRQYF	TGTGCCTGGAGCTCGACTAGCGGGAGAAGGCAGTACTTC
TRBD1	TRBV12-3/TRBV12-4	few	TRBJ1-5	CASSIRTGERRQPQHF	TGTGCCAGCAGTATACGGACAGGGGAGAGAAGACAGCCCCAGCATTTT
.	TRBV12-3/TRBV12-4	many	TRBJ1-2	CASSRGTEAVWGYTF	TGTGCCAGCAGCCGTGGGACCGAGGCCGTTTGGGGCTACACCTTC
.	TRBV12-3/TRBV12-4	many	TRBJ2-3	CASSLVWEADTQYF	TGTGCCAGCAGTTTAGTCTGGGAAGCAGATACGCAGTATTTT
.	TRBV20-1	.	TRBJ1-1	CSARGGVTGTNTEAFF	TGCAGTGCTAGAGGCGGGGTAACGGGAACGAACACTGAAGCTTTCTTT
.	TRBV12-3/TRBV12-4	many	TRBJ2-1	CASTRDRHGTSEFF	TGTGCCAGCACCCGGGACAGGCACGGGACTAGTGAGTTCTTC
TRBD1	TRBV2	many	TRBJ2-7	CASSEVDRASYEQYF	TGTGCCAGCAGTGAAGTCGACAGGGCCTCCTACGAGCAGTACTTC
.	TRBV20-1	few	TRBJ1-2	CSATDGRNYGYTF	TGCAGTGCGACGGACGGACGAAACTATGGCTACACCTTC
TRBD1	TRBV30	.	TRBJ2-4	CAWGSFLGQGRDIQYF	TGTGCCTGGGGGTCCTTTCTGGGACAGGGTAGGGACATTCAGTACTTC
TRBD1	TRBV30	.	TRBJ1-6	CAWEPGQGNSPLHF	TGTGCCTGGGAACCGGGACAGGGAAATTCACCCCTCCACTTT
.	TRBV30	many	TRBJ1-2	CAWSVLSGGYTF	TGTGCCTGGAGTGTTCTGTCAGGTGGCTACACCTTC
TRBD2	TRBV12-5	many	TRBJ2-5	CASGSGLADQETQYF	TGTGCTAGTGGTTCAGGACTAGCGGATCAAGAGACCCAGTACTTC
TRBD1	TRBV27	many	TRBJ1-6	CASSSRQGLRGVNSPLHF	TGTGCCAGCAGTTCTCGACAGGGGCTACGGGGGGTTAATTCACCCCTCCACTTT
.	TRBV20-1	few	TRBJ2-3	CSARGWADTQYF	TGCAGTGCTAGGGGTTGGGCAGATACGCAGTATTTT
.	TRBV27	many	TRBJ2-3	CASTPLGLRTDTQYF	TGTGCCAGCACCCCCTTGGGACTCCGCACAGATACGCAGTATTTT
.	TRBV30	many	TRBJ1-1	CAWSDQLQAFF	TGTGCCTGGTCAGATCAACTACAAGCTTTCTTT
TRBD1	TRBV20-1	many	TRBJ1-1	CSAGPSGTVNTEAFF	TGCAGTGCTGGGCCATCCGGGACAGTAAACACTGAAGCTTTCTTT
TRBD1	TRBV27	many	TRBJ2-1	CASSPSPGDRGYNEQFF	TGTGCCAGCAGTCCCTCCCCGGGGGACAGGGGATACAATGAGCAGTTCTTC
.	TRBV5-1	many	TRBJ1-2	CASSLNAGKDGYTF	TGCGCCAGCAGCTTGAACGCAGGAAAGGACGGCTACACCTTC
.	TRBV4-1	.	TRBJ2-1	CASSPREESYNEQFF	TGCGCCAGCAGTCCACGAGAAGAGTCCTACAATGAGCAGTTCTTC
.	TRBV6-1	.	TRBJ2-7	CATSSGVYEQYF	TGTGCCACCAGCAGTGGGGTCTACGAGCAGTACTTC
.	TRBV24-1	many	TRBJ2-2	CATRGLSGELFF	TGTGCCACCAGAGGACTTTCCGGGGAGCTGTTTTTT
TRBD2	TRBV7-7	few	TRBJ2-1	CASRGRLAGPKGDEQFF	TGTGCCAGCAGGGGGCGACTAGCGGGCCCCAAGGGCGATGAGCAGTTCTTC
TRBD2	TRBV20-1	.	TRBJ2-1	CSASYQGLANNEQFF	TGCAGTGCGAGCTATCAGGGACTAGCGAATAATGAGCAGTTCTTC
TRBD2	TRBV14	few	TRBJ2-1	CASSQFTSGIFEQFF	TGTGCCAGCAGCCAGTTTACTAGCGGGATATTTGAGCAGTTCTTC
.	TRBV20-1	many	TRBJ2-7	CSARKNTYEQYF	TGCAGTGCTAGGAAGAACACCTACGAGCAGTACTTC
TRBD2	TRBV14	few	TRBJ2-1	CASDLAGGPADEQFF	TGTGCCAGCGACCTAGCGGGAGGGCCGGCAGATGAGCAGTTCTTC
.	TRBV24-1	.	TRBJ2-2	CATSDIHLNTGELFF	TGTGCCACCAGTGATATTCATCTAAACACCGGGGAGCTGTTTTTT
.	TRBV6-1	many	TRBJ1-5	CASMRVQLNQPQHF	TGTGCCAGCATGAGGGTACAGCTCAATCAGCCCCAGCATTTT
.	TRBV24-1	.	TRBJ2-1	CATSDQTLQGTPYNEQFF	TGTGCCACCAGTGATCAGACCTTACAGGGTACCCCTTACAATGAGCAGTTCTTC
.	TRBV4-1	.	TRBJ2-5	CATREDGVETQYF	TGCGCCACCCGGGAAGATGGTGTGGAGACCCAGTACTTC
TRBD2	TRBV6-1	.	TRBJ2-1	CASSPTRTRLNEQFF	TGTGCCAGCAGCCCCACAAGGACTAGATTAAATGAGCAGTTCTTC
.	TRBV5-6	many	TRBJ2-7	CASSLGLTALRGDEQYF	TGTGCCAGCAGCTTGGGCTTGACAGCGCTGCGTGGCGACGAGCAGTACTTC
.	TRBV27	many	TRBJ2-3	CASRWAITDTQYF	TGTGCCAGCCGCTGGGCAATCACAGATACGCAGTATTTT
TRBD1	TRBV13	.	TRBJ2-5	CASSPGTGSLTVQETQYF	TGTGCCAGCAGCCCGGGGACAGGCAGCCTCACCGTCCAAGAGACCCAGTACTTC
.	TRBV11-2	many	TRBJ1-3	CASSAPGSYSGNTIYF	TGTGCCAGCAGCGCCCCAGGGTCCTACTCTGGAAACACCATATATTTT
.	TRBV18	.	TRBJ2-7	CASSPRQEVIRYEQYF	TGTGCCAGCTCACCCCGACAGGAGGTCATTAGGTACGAGCAGTACTTC